This entry describes one T cell receptor (beta chain). In TCRdb, the RT-PCR reads were re-called with MiXCR into one record per CDR3 protein. The table has hundreds of thousands of distinct CDR3 sequences, 15% to 18% seen once. This entry is derived from a study of response to subunit inactivated influenza vaccine. This CDR3 has 13 residues. Germline V CDR1 and CDR2: SGHTA, FQGTGA. Trimming left V 3 bases short and J 9 bases short, with 12 bases between. The chain has TRBV7-3 and TRBJ2-1; D is possibly TRBD2 (6 bases). The sample here was PBMCs from blood, taken approximately 12 days after vaccination. The receptor was isolated from a man in his fifties who received an inactivated influenza vaccine. The CDR3 coding sequence is TGTGCCAGCAGCTTGGGTAGCGGCCCTGAGCAGTTCTTC. It translates to CASSLGSGPEQFF.